These T cell receptor beta chains were read from a single sample in a study of T cells in localized non-small cell lung cancer. Sequencing was performed with immunoSEQ multiplex PCR; in TCRdb, only in-frame clones are kept and a portion is missing. The sample has approximately 70,000 clones, roughly 76% seen once. The sample here was PBMCs, taken before any cancer treatment. The receptors shown here come from a man between 35 and 75 years old with stage II lung adenocarcinoma. CDR3s include the opening cysteine and the closing phenylalanine or tryptophan. A D gene is named only where the DNA matches it firmly. Where a row states a size, it is once, few, many or the class of an expanded clone; other rows omit it.

j_call: TRBJ1-1; d_call: TRBD1; clone_size: -; v_call: TRBV7-8; cdr3_nt: TGTGCCAGCAGCTTACGTGACAGGGGGGGAAACACTGAAGCTTTCTTT; cdr3_aa: CASSLRDRGGNTEAFF
j_call: TRBJ2-7; d_call: TRBD2; clone_size: -; v_call: TRBV6-1; cdr3_nt: TGTGCCAGCAGGCGGACTAGCGGCCCCTACGAGCAGTACTTC; cdr3_aa: CASRRTSGPYEQYF
j_call: TRBJ2-3; d_call: TRBD2; clone_size: -; v_call: TRBV5-1; cdr3_nt: TGCGCCAGCAGCTCTCTAGCGGGAGGTACAGATACGCAGTATTTT; cdr3_aa: CASSSLAGGTDTQYF
j_call: TRBJ1-1; d_call: -; clone_size: -; v_call: TRBV5-8; cdr3_nt: TGTGCCAGCAGCTCCTCCTGGGGCACTAACACTGAAGCTTTCTTT; cdr3_aa: CASSSSWGTNTEAFF
j_call: TRBJ2-7; d_call: TRBD2; clone_size: -; v_call: TRBV6-5; cdr3_nt: TGTGCCAGCACTTCAGCGGGATCCTACGAGCAGTACTTC; cdr3_aa: CASTSAGSYEQYF
j_call: TRBJ2-1; d_call: -; clone_size: once; v_call: TRBV19; cdr3_nt: TGTGCCAGTACCGATCGAGGGGATGAGCAGTTCTTC; cdr3_aa: CASTDRGDEQFF
j_call: TRBJ1-4; d_call: -; clone_size: -; v_call: TRBV6-1; cdr3_nt: TGTGCCAGCAGTCAAAGACGATTAAATGAAAAACTGTTTTTT; cdr3_aa: CASSQRRLNEKLFF
j_call: TRBJ1-3; d_call: TRBD1; clone_size: once; v_call: TRBV7-9; cdr3_nt: TGTGCCAGCAGGCCGACAGGGGTTGCGGTGTGGGGCTCTGGAAACACCATATATTTT; cdr3_aa: CASRPTGVAVWGSGNTIYF
j_call: TRBJ1-2; d_call: -; clone_size: -; v_call: TRBV9; cdr3_nt: TGTGCCAGCAGCGTAGCCGAGGGGAGGGACTATGGCTACACCTTC; cdr3_aa: CASSVAEGRDYGYTF
j_call: TRBJ1-2; d_call: -; clone_size: -; v_call: TRBV7-9; cdr3_nt: TGTGCCAGCAGCTTAGCTACACGGGTGGGCTATGGCTACACCTTC; cdr3_aa: CASSLATRVGYGYTF
j_call: TRBJ2-7; d_call: -; clone_size: -; v_call: TRBV28; cdr3_nt: TGTGCCAGCAGTTTCTTGGGGTACGAGCAGTACTTC; cdr3_aa: CASSFLGYEQYF
j_call: TRBJ1-2; d_call: -; clone_size: -; v_call: TRBV19; cdr3_nt: TGTGCCAGTAGTGCCGAAGGTACAGGGATCTATGGCTACACCTTC; cdr3_aa: CASSAEGTGIYGYTF
j_call: TRBJ2-7; d_call: -; clone_size: -; v_call: TRBV11-3; cdr3_nt: TGTGCCAGCAGCTTATCGGACGGTTCCTACGAGCAGTACTTC; cdr3_aa: CASSLSDGSYEQYF
j_call: TRBJ1-1; d_call: TRBD1; clone_size: -; v_call: TRBV6-6; cdr3_nt: TGTGCCAGCAGTTCCCCGGGACAGGCTGCCGGCGCTGAAGCTTTCTTT; cdr3_aa: CASSSPGQAAGAEAFF
j_call: TRBJ2-3; d_call: TRBD2; clone_size: few; v_call: TRBV2; cdr3_nt: TGTGCCAGCATGAGGAGTAGCGGGAGTAGCACAGATACGCAGTATTTT; cdr3_aa: CASMRSSGSSTDTQYF
j_call: TRBJ1-2; d_call: TRBD1; clone_size: -; v_call: TRBV6-1; cdr3_nt: TGTGCCAGCAGTGACGGACAGGGGGCGAGATATGGCTACACCTTC; cdr3_aa: CASSDGQGARYGYTF
j_call: TRBJ1-5; d_call: -; clone_size: -; v_call: TRBV6-5; cdr3_nt: TGTGCCAGCAGTGATTACTCAGGGATCCAGCCCCAGCATTTT; cdr3_aa: CASSDYSGIQPQHF
j_call: TRBJ2-3; d_call: TRBD1; clone_size: -; v_call: TRBV29-1; cdr3_nt: TGCAGCGTTGTGAGGAGGCAGGGGGCAGATACGCAGTATTTT; cdr3_aa: CSVVRRQGADTQYF
j_call: TRBJ1-4; d_call: TRBD1; clone_size: -; v_call: TRBV9; cdr3_nt: TGTGCCAGCAGCTCCGGGACAGTGAAGGGAAAACTGTTTTTT; cdr3_aa: CASSSGTVKGKLFF
j_call: TRBJ1-5; d_call: -; clone_size: -; v_call: TRBV5-8; cdr3_nt: TGTGCCAGCAGTCCTCAGGGGATAGGATCGAATCAGCCCCAGCATTTT; cdr3_aa: CASSPQGIGSNQPQHF
j_call: TRBJ1-1; d_call: -; clone_size: -; v_call: TRBV5-4; cdr3_nt: TGTGCCAGCAGCCCAGGGCAGCCGGGTAACACTGAAGCTTTCTTT; cdr3_aa: CASSPGQPGNTEAFF
j_call: TRBJ1-1; d_call: -; clone_size: few; v_call: TRBV5-1; cdr3_nt: TGCGCCAGCAGCTTAGGGGTGAGAACTGAAGCTTTCTTT; cdr3_aa: CASSLGVRTEAFF
j_call: TRBJ2-1; d_call: -; clone_size: once; v_call: TRBV5-4; cdr3_nt: TGTGCCAGCAGCTTGGCCGGGACCCCCAATGAGCAGTTCTTC; cdr3_aa: CASSLAGTPNEQFF
j_call: TRBJ1-1; d_call: -; clone_size: -; v_call: TRBV7-9; cdr3_nt: TGTGCCAGCAGCTTCCGTGGGGGGTTGAAGCACACTGAAGCTTTCTTT; cdr3_aa: CASSFRGGLKHTEAFF
j_call: TRBJ2-4; d_call: -; clone_size: many; v_call: TRBV30; cdr3_nt: TGTGCCTGGAGTGGCCCCAGATCTGCCAAAAACATTCAGTACTTC; cdr3_aa: CAWSGPRSAKNIQYF
j_call: TRBJ1-1; d_call: -; clone_size: few; v_call: TRBV29-1; cdr3_nt: TGCAGCGTCTCGACGGGAACTGAAGCTTTCTTT; cdr3_aa: CSVSTGTEAFF
j_call: TRBJ2-2; d_call: -; clone_size: -; v_call: TRBV14; cdr3_nt: TGTGCCAGCAGCCTCTTTGAGGCCGGGGAGCTGTTTTTT; cdr3_aa: CASSLFEAGELFF
j_call: TRBJ2-1; d_call: -; clone_size: once; v_call: TRBV5-6; cdr3_nt: TGTGCCAGCAGCTTGCAAACAGGTCCCTACAATGAGCAGTTCTTC; cdr3_aa: CASSLQTGPYNEQFF
j_call: TRBJ2-2; d_call: -; clone_size: few; v_call: TRBV6-1; cdr3_nt: TGTGCCAGCAGAACGACTCTTACCGGGGAGCTGTTTTTT; cdr3_aa: CASRTTLTGELFF
j_call: TRBJ2-1; d_call: -; clone_size: -; v_call: TRBV12-5; cdr3_nt: TGTGCTAGTGGCCGACTTGAATCTATGGACCATGAGCAGTTCTTC; cdr3_aa: CASGRLESMDHEQFF
j_call: TRBJ2-1; d_call: TRBD1; clone_size: many; v_call: TRBV10-1; cdr3_nt: TGCGGTTCGACAGGGGGCACAGACAATGAGCAGTTCTTC; cdr3_aa: CGSTGGTDNEQFF
j_call: TRBJ1-1; d_call: -; clone_size: -; v_call: TRBV5-1; cdr3_nt: TGCGCCAGCAGCTTGAGCGGGCGGGACACTGGGCGTGCTTTCTTT; cdr3_aa: CASSLSGRDTGRAFF
j_call: TRBJ2-7; d_call: -; clone_size: once; v_call: TRBV5-1; cdr3_nt: TGCGCCAGCAGCTTACTAGCGTCAGGGGGCTACGAGCAGTACTTC; cdr3_aa: CASSLLASGGYEQYF
j_call: TRBJ2-2; d_call: TRBD2; clone_size: -; v_call: TRBV7-8; cdr3_nt: TGTGCCAGCACCCGGGGACTAGCCGGGGAGCTGTTTTTT; cdr3_aa: CASTRGLAGELFF
j_call: TRBJ2-2; d_call: -; clone_size: -; v_call: TRBV30; cdr3_nt: TGTGCCTGGGTGCCCTACGGGGGCCTGGTCGGGGAGCTGTTTTTT; cdr3_aa: CAWVPYGGLVGELFF
j_call: TRBJ2-1; d_call: TRBD2; clone_size: few; v_call: TRBV5-6; cdr3_nt: TGTGCCACGAAGGGTACCGGGACTAGCTATGAGCAGTTCTTC; cdr3_aa: CATKGTGTSYEQFF
j_call: TRBJ2-5; d_call: TRBD2; clone_size: -; v_call: TRBV25-1; cdr3_nt: TGTGCCAGCGGCCGACTAGCGGGAGTTCGTCGGGAGACCCAGTACTTC; cdr3_aa: CASGRLAGVRRETQYF
j_call: TRBJ1-2; d_call: -; clone_size: -; v_call: TRBV28; cdr3_nt: TGTGCCAGCAGTTTATGGCCCTATGGCTACACCTTC; cdr3_aa: CASSLWPYGYTF
j_call: TRBJ1-2; d_call: -; clone_size: -; v_call: TRBV4-3; cdr3_nt: TGCGCCAGCAGCCTCTCGACCTTGAGCGGCTACACCTTC; cdr3_aa: CASSLSTLSGYTF
j_call: TRBJ1-3; d_call: -; clone_size: -; v_call: TRBV30; cdr3_nt: TGTGCCTGCTACTGGCGAAACACCATATATTTT; cdr3_aa: CACYWRNTIYF
j_call: TRBJ2-7; d_call: -; clone_size: -; v_call: TRBV15; cdr3_nt: TGTGCCACCAGCAGCGGACAGTACAACTACGAGCAGTACTTC; cdr3_aa: CATSSGQYNYEQYF
j_call: TRBJ2-2; d_call: -; clone_size: -; v_call: TRBV5-4; cdr3_nt: TGTGCCAGCAGCTTGCAGGTTTCCGGGGAGCTGTTTTTT; cdr3_aa: CASSLQVSGELFF
j_call: TRBJ1-2; d_call: -; clone_size: -; v_call: TRBV9; cdr3_nt: TGTGCCAGCAGCGCACCAGATGGCTACACCTTC; cdr3_aa: CASSAPDGYTF
j_call: TRBJ2-5; d_call: -; clone_size: -; v_call: TRBV9; cdr3_nt: TGTGCCAGCACCAAGGGGGATGGGGAGACCCAGTACTTC; cdr3_aa: CASTKGDGETQYF